This T cell receptor (beta chain) was sequenced in a study of blood T cell repertoires in COVID-19. Germline V lookup: CDR1 LGHDT, CDR2 YNNKEL (reference sequence). This CDR3 contains 15 residues. Trimming cost V 2 bases and J 4 bases; bases outside gene matches: 2. Source study methods: Reference gene primers were amplified, and this amplification served to estimate nucleated cell counts. The protocol was immunoSEQ multiplex PCR, while the TCRdb copy is restricted to in-frame clones and leaves out a portion. Clone size and V and J calls were adopted from that table, with D and trimming inferred from the DNA. The data contain approximately 290,000 clones, about 89% of them singletons.

The genes are TRBV3-1 (or the pseudogene TRBV3-2) and TRBJ2-3; 11 nucleotides line up with TRBD2. The sequenced sample was peripheral blood. This clonotype originated in a man aged 25-45 years with acute or convalescent COVID-19. CDR3 loop: CASSQLAGGADTQYF. CDR3 coding DNA: TGTGCCAGCAGCCAACTAGCGGGGGGTGCAGATACGCAGTATTTT.